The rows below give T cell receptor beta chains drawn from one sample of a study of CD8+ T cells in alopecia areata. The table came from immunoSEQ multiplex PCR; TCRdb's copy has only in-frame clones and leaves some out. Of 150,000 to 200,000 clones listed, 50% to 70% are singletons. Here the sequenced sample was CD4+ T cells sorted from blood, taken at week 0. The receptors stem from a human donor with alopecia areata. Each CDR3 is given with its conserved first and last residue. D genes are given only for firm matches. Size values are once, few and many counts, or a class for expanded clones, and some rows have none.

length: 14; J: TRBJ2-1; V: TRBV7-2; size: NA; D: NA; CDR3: CASRGGSLGIEQFF; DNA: TGTGCCAGCAGGGGTGGCAGTTTGGGTATTGAGCAGTTCTTC
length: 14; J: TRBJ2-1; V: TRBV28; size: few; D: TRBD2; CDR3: CASAVTSGVYEQFF; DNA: TGTGCCAGTGCGGTGACTAGCGGGGTTTATGAGCAGTTCTTC
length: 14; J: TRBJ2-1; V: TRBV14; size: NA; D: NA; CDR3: CASSQFGIMDEQFF; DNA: TGTGCCAGCAGCCAATTTGGGATCATGGATGAGCAGTTCTTC
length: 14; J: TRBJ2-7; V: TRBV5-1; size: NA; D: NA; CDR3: CASSLNRASYEQYF; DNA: TGCGCCAGCAGCTTGAACAGGGCCTCCTACGAGCAGTACTTC
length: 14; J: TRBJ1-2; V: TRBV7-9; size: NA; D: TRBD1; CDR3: CASSARTGDYGYTF; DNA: TGTGCCAGCAGCGCGCGGACAGGAGACTATGGCTACACCTTC
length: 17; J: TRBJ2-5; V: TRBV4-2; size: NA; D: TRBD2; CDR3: CASSQRTSGEFAETQYF; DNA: TGTGCCAGCAGCCAAAGGACTAGCGGGGAGTTTGCAGAGACCCAGTACTTC
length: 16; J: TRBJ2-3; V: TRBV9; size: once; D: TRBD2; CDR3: CASSALAGGGTDTQYF; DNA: TGTGCCAGCAGCGCATTAGCGGGGGGAGGCACAGATACGCAGTATTTT
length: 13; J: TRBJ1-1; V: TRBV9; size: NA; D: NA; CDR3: CASSTGRNTEAFF; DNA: TGTGCCAGCAGCACTGGACGGAACACTGAAGCTTTCTTT
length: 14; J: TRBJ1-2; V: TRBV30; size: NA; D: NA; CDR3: CAWSGSYPVGGYTF; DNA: TGTGCCTGGAGTGGGTCCTACCCAGTCGGTGGCTACACCTTC
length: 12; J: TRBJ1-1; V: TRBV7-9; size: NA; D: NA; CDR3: CASSLYGTEAFF; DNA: TGTGCCAGCAGCTTATACGGCACTGAAGCTTTCTTT
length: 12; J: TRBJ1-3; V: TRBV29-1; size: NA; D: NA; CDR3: CSVGLDGNTIYF; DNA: TGCAGCGTTGGACTTGACGGAAACACCATATATTTT
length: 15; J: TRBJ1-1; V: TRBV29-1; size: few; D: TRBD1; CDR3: CSVRRRQGVGTEAFF; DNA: TGCAGCGTTCGTCGCCGACAGGGAGTAGGCACTGAAGCTTTCTTT
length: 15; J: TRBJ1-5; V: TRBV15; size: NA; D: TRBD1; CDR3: CATREDRSNNQPQHF; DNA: TGTGCCACCAGGGAGGACAGGTCTAACAATCAGCCCCAGCATTTT
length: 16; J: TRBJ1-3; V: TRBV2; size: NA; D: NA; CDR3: CASSVDGGFSGNTIYF; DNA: TGTGCCAGCAGTGTGGACGGTGGATTCTCTGGAAACACCATATATTTT
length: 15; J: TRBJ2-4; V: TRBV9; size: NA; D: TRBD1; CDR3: CASSAPETGVNIQYF; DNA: TGTGCCAGCAGCGCCCCTGAGACAGGGGTGAACATTCAGTACTTC
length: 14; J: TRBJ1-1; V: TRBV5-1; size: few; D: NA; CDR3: CASSLDRSNTEAFF; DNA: TGCGCCAGCAGCTTAGACAGGTCGAACACTGAAGCTTTCTTT
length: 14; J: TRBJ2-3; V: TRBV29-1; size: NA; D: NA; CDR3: CSTDSNRGTDTQYF; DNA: TGCAGCACGGACAGTAATCGAGGCACAGATACGCAGTATTTT
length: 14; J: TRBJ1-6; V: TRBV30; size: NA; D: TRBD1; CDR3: CAWRGTGNNSPLHF; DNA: TGTGCCTGGAGAGGGACAGGGAATAATTCACCCCTCCACTTT
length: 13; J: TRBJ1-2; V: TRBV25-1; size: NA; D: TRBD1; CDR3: CASRRQGTGGYTF; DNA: TGTGCCAGCAGACGACAGGGGACGGGTGGCTACACCTTC
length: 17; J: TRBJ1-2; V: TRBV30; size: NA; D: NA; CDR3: CAWSDWAANGIGYGYTF; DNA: TGTGCCTGGAGTGACTGGGCAGCCAACGGTATTGGCTATGGCTACACCTTC
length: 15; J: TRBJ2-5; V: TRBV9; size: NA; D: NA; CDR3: CASSASGTSEATQYF; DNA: TGTGCCAGCAGCGCTTCCGGGACATCTGAGGCGACCCAGTACTTC
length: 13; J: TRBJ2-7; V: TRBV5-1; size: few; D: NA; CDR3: CASSLAGEYEQYF; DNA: TGCGCCAGCAGCTTGGCCGGGGAGTACGAGCAGTACTTC
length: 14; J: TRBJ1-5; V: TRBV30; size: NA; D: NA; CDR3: CAWSVGRGNQPQHF; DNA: TGTGCCTGGAGTGTAGGGAGGGGGAATCAGCCCCAGCATTTT
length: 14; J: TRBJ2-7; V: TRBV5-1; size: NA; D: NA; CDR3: CASSFGDSEGEQYF; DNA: TGCGCCAGCAGCTTTGGAGACAGTGAGGGCGAGCAGTACTTC
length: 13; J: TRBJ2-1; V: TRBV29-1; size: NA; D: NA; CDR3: CSVERSLHNEQFF; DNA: TGCAGCGTTGAGCGTAGCCTCCACAATGAGCAGTTCTTC
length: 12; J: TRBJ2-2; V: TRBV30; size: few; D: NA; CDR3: CAWKTRPGELFF; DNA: TGTGCCTGGAAAACTAGGCCCGGGGAGCTGTTTTTT
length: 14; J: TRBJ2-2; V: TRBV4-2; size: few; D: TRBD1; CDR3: CASSPRQGTGELFF; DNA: TGTGCCAGCAGTCCTAGACAGGGCACCGGGGAGCTGTTTTTT
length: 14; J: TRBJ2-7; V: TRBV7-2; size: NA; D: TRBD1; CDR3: CASSAGQGTYEQYF; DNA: TGTGCCAGCAGCGCCGGACAGGGGACCTACGAGCAGTACTTC
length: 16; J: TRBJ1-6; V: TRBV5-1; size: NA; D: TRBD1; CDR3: CASSLQGPEYNSPLHF; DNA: TGCGCCAGCAGCTTACAGGGGCCCGAATATAATTCACCCCTCCACTTT
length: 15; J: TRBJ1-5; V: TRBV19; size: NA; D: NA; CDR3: CASDTPGFSNQPQHF; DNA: TGTGCCAGCGATACCCCGGGATTTAGCAATCAGCCCCAGCATTTT
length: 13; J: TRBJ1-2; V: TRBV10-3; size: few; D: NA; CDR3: CAILKTGTYGYTF; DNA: TGTGCCATCCTCAAAACGGGGACTTATGGCTACACCTTC
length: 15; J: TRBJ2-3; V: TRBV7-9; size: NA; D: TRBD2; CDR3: CASSRASGLSDTQYF; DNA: TGTGCCAGCAGCAGGGCTAGCGGATTATCAGATACGCAGTATTTT
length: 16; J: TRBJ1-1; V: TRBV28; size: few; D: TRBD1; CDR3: CASSLGTGRMNTEAFF; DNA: TGTGCCAGCAGTTTAGGGACAGGGCGAATGAACACTGAAGCTTTCTTT
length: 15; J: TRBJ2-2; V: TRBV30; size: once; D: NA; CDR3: CAWSFGQTNTGELFF; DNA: TGTGCCTGGAGTTTTGGACAGACGAACACCGGGGAGCTGTTTTTT
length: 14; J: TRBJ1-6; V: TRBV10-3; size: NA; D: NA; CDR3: CAIRAGPQDSPLHF; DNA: TGTGCCATCAGGGCGGGACCTCAAGATTCACCCCTCCACTTT
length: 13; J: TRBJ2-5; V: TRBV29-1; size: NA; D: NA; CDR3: CSVEWPVQETQYF; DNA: TGCAGCGTTGAATGGCCGGTCCAAGAGACCCAGTACTTC